Listed here are 6 T cell receptor beta chains from one sample, sequenced in a study of T cell repertoires in cytomegalovirus infection (dated by TCRdb to the late 2010s). TCRdb names Illumina HiSeq 1500 as the instrument used. The public reads were reanalyzed by TCRdb: fastp trimming at Q25, MiXCR alignment, in-frame beta chains only. For every CDR3 protein sequence, its rows merge into one entry that carries the most common genes and DNA. This sample gives some 350,000 distinct CDR3 sequences in total; about a sixth of them show up just once. The top ten constitute 8.7% of the sample. Material: PBMCs. The receptors originated from a human donor in good health (CMV status not recorded). Some clones in this sample may be carry-over from other donors' samples.

This clonotype came up many times. The CDR3 DNA reads as TGTGCCAGCTCATTGGGGTTCACAGATACGCAGTATTTT. Protein: CASSLGFTDTQYF. The chain is built from TRBV18 and TRBJ2-3; D unresolved. There are 13 residues in the CDR3. The germline CDR1 and CDR2 sequences are KGHSH and LQKENI. With 5 bases removed from V and 2 bases from J, the gap between germline ends came to 8 bases.

This clonotype was counted only a few times. The chain combines TRBV20-1 with TRBJ2-5; tentatively, D is TRBD1 (6 bases). V was cut by 3 bases and J by 5 bases, with 10 bases left in between. Germline CDR1 reads DFQATT; CDR2 reads SNEGSKA (reference sequence). The CDR3 loop spans 12 amino acids. The CDR3 DNA reads as TGCAGTGCTAGTACAGGGATTGAGACCCAGTACTTC. This encodes CSASTGIETQYF.

This clonotype has ten or more counts. The chain recombines TRBV7-2 with TRBJ2-3; 12 bases match TRBD2. Germline V gives CDR1 SGHTA, CDR2 FQGNSA. The V segment lost 2 bases and the J segment 5 bases; nucleotides outside the gene matches: 2. This CDR3 spans 15 amino acids. CDR3 nucleotide sequence: TGTGCCAGCAGCTTAAAGGGACTAGCGGGAGATACGCAGTATTTT. This translates into CASSLKGLAGDTQYF.

Remarks on this clonotype: An end of the junction does not agree with germline; a read error may underlie this. The chain joins TRBV11-3 to TRBJ2-2; D is uncertain. CDR1 and CDR2 (germline): SGHNT, YENEEA. This CDR3 has 14 residues. The CDR3, as DNA: TGTGCCATCAGCTTAGATGGGCACTCCGGGGAGCTGTTTTTT. As protein: CAISLDGHSGELFF.

This clonotype was detected a few times. The chain uses TRBV7-2 and TRBJ2-5, with D maybe TRBD2 (6 bases). The V end was cut by 2 bases, the J end by 3 bases, with 10 bases between. CDR1 and CDR2 (germline): SGHTA, FQGNSA. This CDR3 comprises 14 residues. CDR3 protein: CASSLRGSEETQYF. The CDR3 coding sequence is TGTGCCAGCAGCTTACGGGGGTCTGAAGAGACCCAGTACTTC.

V and J are TRBV11-2 and TRBJ1-1, with no clear D. The V gene's germline CDR1 is SGHAT and CDR2 FQNNGV. CDR3 length: 16 residues. Trimming took 5 bases from V and 4 from J, leaving 20 bases between them. This chain's CDR3 is CASSDRPVLGGTEAFF. CDR3 nucleotide sequence: TGTGCCAGCAGCGACCGTCCCGTGCTGGGAGGCACTGAAGCTTTCTTT.